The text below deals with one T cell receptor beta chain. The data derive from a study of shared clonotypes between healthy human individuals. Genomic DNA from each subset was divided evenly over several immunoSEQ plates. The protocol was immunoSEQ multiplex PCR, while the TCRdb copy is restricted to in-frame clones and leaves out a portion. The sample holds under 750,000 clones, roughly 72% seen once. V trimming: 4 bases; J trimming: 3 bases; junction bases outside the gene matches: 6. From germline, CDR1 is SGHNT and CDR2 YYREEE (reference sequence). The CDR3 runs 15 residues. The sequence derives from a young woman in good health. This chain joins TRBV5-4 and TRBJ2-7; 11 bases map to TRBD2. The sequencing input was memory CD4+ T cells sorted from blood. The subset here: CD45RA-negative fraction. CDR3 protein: CASSHSSGRSYEQYF. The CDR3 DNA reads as TGTGCCAGCAGCCACTCTAGCGGGAGGAGCTACGAGCAGTACTTC.